The rows below give T cell receptor beta chains drawn from one sample of a study of T cell repertoires in cytomegalovirus infection. Via MiXCR, TCRdb re-called the reads, giving one row per CDR3 protein. The sample shows about 200,000 distinct CDR3 sequences, 8% to 10% of them seen only once. Sequenced sample: PBMCs. The receptors originated from a human donor in good health (CMV status not recorded). Some clones in this sample may be carry-over from other donors' samples. CDR3s include the opening cysteine and the closing phenylalanine or tryptophan. A D gene is named only where the DNA matches it firmly.

>TRBV28|TRBJ2-6|NA
CASSYFRGAGANVLTF
>TRBV5-1|TRBJ2-7|NA
CASRMAGPKNEQYF
>TRBV5-6|TRBJ1-4|TRBD1
CASSDRDVGEKLFF
>TRBV20-1|TRBJ2-1|TRBD2
CSASPGTSGTNEQFF
>TRBV7-2|TRBJ1-2|NA
CASSLNPAGVYGYTF
>TRBV7-2|TRBJ2-7|TRBD2
CASSLALVGTSGSYEQYF
>TRBV11-2|TRBJ1-1|NA
CASSFGGPITEAFF
>TRBV7-2|TRBJ1-2|NA
CASSLRDGYGYTF
>TRBV20-1|TRBJ2-5|TRBD2
CSAVGLSETQYF
>TRBV20-1|TRBJ2-1|NA
CSARAPGGAAGNEQFF
>TRBV6-6|TRBJ1-1|NA
CASRHNERSEAFF
>TRBV7-2|TRBJ2-3|TRBD2
CASSLEERSSGGRGDTQYF
>TRBV20-1|TRBJ2-7|TRBD1
CSARGVGQNAYEQYF
>TRBV12-3/TRBV12-4|TRBJ2-7|TRBD2
CASSSSGSSYEQYF
>TRBV4-2|TRBJ2-7|TRBD2
CASSQVAGGPSDEQYF
>TRBV7-2|TRBJ2-5|NA
CASSLESSAPLETQYF
>TRBV6-2/TRBV6-3|TRBJ2-2|NA
CASSWQLVGELFF
>TRBV12-3/TRBV12-4|TRBJ2-3|TRBD2
CASSPGLAPDTQYF
>TRBV7-8|TRBJ2-3|NA
CASSLVSLGPRRTDTQYF
>TRBV7-8|TRBJ2-3|TRBD2
CASSLFTGGPADTQYF
>TRBV7-9|TRBJ2-1|TRBD2
CASSTGLIAGGPNEQFF
>TRBV11-2|TRBJ1-3|NA
CASSEDAFSGNTIYF
>TRBV12-3/TRBV12-4|TRBJ2-5|TRBD2
CASTTSGRGGETQYF
>TRBV6-2/TRBV6-3|TRBJ1-6|NA
CASSYKEYNSPLHF
>TRBV30|TRBJ1-5|NA
CAWSPDMAGKQPQHF
>TRBV7-8|TRBJ1-5|NA
CASSLQPGGRNQPQHF
>TRBV6-2/TRBV6-3|TRBJ2-5|TRBD1
CASSTNRDRGQETQYF
>TRBV19|TRBJ2-2|NA
CASSARQVSNTGELFF
>TRBV7-2|TRBJ2-3|NA
CASSLNPRGGDTQYF
>TRBV10-3|TRBJ1-1|NA
CAISELPPRNTEAFF
>TRBV28|TRBJ1-5|NA
CASSFLSNQPQHF
>TRBV20-1|TRBJ1-1|NA
CSARTALVDTEAFF
>TRBV12-3/TRBV12-4|TRBJ1-5|TRBD1
CASNSGQPDQPQHF
>TRBV25-1|TRBJ1-1|NA
CASTDVDEAFF
>TRBV6-2/TRBV6-3|TRBJ2-1|NA
CASGFGAGSYNEQFF
>TRBV12-5|TRBJ1-2|TRBD1
CASGINRGLDRGYTF
>TRBV7-2|TRBJ2-6|NA
CASSSTGTSGANVLTF
>TRBV6-2/TRBV6-3|TRBJ2-5|NA
CASSYGETQYF
>TRBV28|TRBJ1-1|NA
CASRPDRVNTEAFF
>TRBV29-1|TRBJ2-7|NA
CSALAREQYF
>TRBV14|TRBJ2-1|TRBD2
CASSQYPPGLALVTPSLEFF
>TRBV27|TRBJ2-1|NA
CASSLRIRGNEQFF
>TRBV7-9|TRBJ1-5|TRBD1
CASSLSGDRGPDQPQHF
>TRBV7-2|TRBJ1-3|TRBD1
CASSRDRARGNTIYF
>TRBV28|TRBJ2-7|TRBD1
CASSDRVGAYEQYF
>TRBV7-7|TRBJ2-1|NA
CASSPHVWDYNEQFF
>TRBV7-2|TRBJ1-2|NA
CASSPTGQILYGYTF
>TRBV11-2|TRBJ1-1|NA
CASSTSGEGMNTEAFF
>TRBV4-3|TRBJ2-1|NA
CASSHWTTGNNEQFF
>TRBV4-3|TRBJ2-3|TRBD2
CASSQDPGGSPDTQYF
>TRBV7-9|TRBJ2-1|TRBD2
CASSRTSGMGEQFF
>TRBV7-9|TRBJ1-2|TRBD1
CASSRGQGLYGYTF
>TRBV28|TRBJ2-7|TRBD1
CASSLTGGVYEQYF
>TRBV6-2/TRBV6-3|TRBJ1-1|NA
CASSYSFAQGNTEAFF